These T cell receptor beta chains were read from a single sample in a study of graft-versus-host responses after intestinal transplantation. Their specific antigens are unknown. The data were produced by immunoSEQ multiplex PCR, yet TCRdb's version contains in-frame clones alone and is incomplete. In the table there are about 92,000 clones, 75% to 95% of which are singletons. Source: unstimulated CD8+ T cells sorted from spleen or lymph node cells, taken before intestinal transplant. The receptors were gathered from a human donor who received an intestinal transplant. Each CDR3 is given with its conserved first and last residue. Each record gives: clone size, V gene, J gene, D gene, CDR3 protein. A D gene is named only where the DNA matches it firmly. Size is omitted from some rows. Given values are once, few, many or a class for expanded clones.

clone size: NA
V gene: TRBV11-2
J gene: TRBJ2-7
D gene: TRBD2
CDR3 protein: CASSSGGAYEQYF

clone size: NA
V gene: TRBV28
J gene: TRBJ2-3
D gene: NA
CDR3 protein: CASSRTLSGTDTQYF

clone size: NA
V gene: TRBV14
J gene: TRBJ1-2
D gene: TRBD1
CDR3 protein: CASSLGTGSVHGYTF

clone size: NA
V gene: TRBV4-2
J gene: TRBJ1-1
D gene: NA
CDR3 protein: CASSPTASEAFF

clone size: NA
V gene: TRBV16
J gene: TRBJ1-2
D gene: NA
CDR3 protein: CASSQSTVPNYGYTF

clone size: NA
V gene: TRBV7-9
J gene: TRBJ1-1
D gene: TRBD1
CDR3 protein: CASSLGGGVTEAFF

clone size: NA
V gene: TRBV27
J gene: TRBJ2-1
D gene: NA
CDR3 protein: CASTPGGRYAEQFF

clone size: few
V gene: TRBV4-3
J gene: TRBJ2-7
D gene: NA
CDR3 protein: CASSQQDISSYEQYF

clone size: NA
V gene: TRBV7-9
J gene: TRBJ1-2
D gene: NA
CDR3 protein: CASSLGDSPPGYTF

clone size: once
V gene: TRBV7-6
J gene: TRBJ2-5
D gene: TRBD2
CDR3 protein: CASSLEWDILAGKETQYF

clone size: once
V gene: TRBV7-7
J gene: TRBJ2-1
D gene: TRBD2
CDR3 protein: CASTPGGGRLGYNEQFF

clone size: NA
V gene: TRBV14
J gene: TRBJ1-2
D gene: NA
CDR3 protein: CASSQDNWGGGYTF

clone size: NA
V gene: TRBV11-2
J gene: TRBJ2-2
D gene: NA
CDR3 protein: CASPADTANTGELFF

clone size: once
V gene: TRBV29-1
J gene: TRBJ2-5
D gene: TRBD2
CDR3 protein: CSVEVLAGGTETQYF

clone size: NA
V gene: TRBV19
J gene: TRBJ2-7
D gene: TRBD1
CDR3 protein: CASSKTGGNYEQYF

clone size: NA
V gene: TRBV6-5
J gene: TRBJ2-7
D gene: NA
CDR3 protein: CASSSNPDAYEQYF

clone size: NA
V gene: TRBV28
J gene: TRBJ2-7
D gene: NA
CDR3 protein: CASGMGLVGYEQYF

clone size: NA
V gene: TRBV5-1
J gene: TRBJ1-2
D gene: TRBD1
CDR3 protein: CASRRSGDRGYTF

clone size: NA
V gene: TRBV7-9
J gene: TRBJ2-4
D gene: NA
CDR3 protein: CASSFQGDIQYF

clone size: NA
V gene: TRBV14
J gene: TRBJ2-1
D gene: TRBD2
CDR3 protein: CASSQDGTSGRAYNEQFF

clone size: NA
V gene: TRBV18
J gene: TRBJ1-1
D gene: TRBD1
CDR3 protein: CASSPGTGIYAFF

clone size: NA
V gene: TRBV4-1
J gene: TRBJ1-1
D gene: NA
CDR3 protein: CASSPHTTANTEAFF

clone size: once
V gene: TRBV4-2
J gene: TRBJ2-3
D gene: NA
CDR3 protein: CASSLPRDGDTDTQYF

clone size: NA
V gene: TRBV2
J gene: TRBJ1-2
D gene: NA
CDR3 protein: CASSGFGGQAGAYYGYTF

clone size: NA
V gene: TRBV29-1
J gene: TRBJ2-7
D gene: NA
CDR3 protein: CSVKHTGEPNYEQYF

clone size: NA
V gene: TRBV4-1
J gene: TRBJ2-5
D gene: NA
CDR3 protein: CASSQDRGGGLQETQYF

clone size: NA
V gene: TRBV9
J gene: TRBJ1-2
D gene: TRBD1
CDR3 protein: CASSGFRGLVYGYTF

clone size: NA
V gene: TRBV7-3
J gene: TRBJ2-3
D gene: TRBD1
CDR3 protein: CASSSTLRDRGTDTQYF

clone size: NA
V gene: TRBV7-6
J gene: TRBJ1-1
D gene: TRBD1
CDR3 protein: CASSLVAGQGNTEAFF

clone size: NA
V gene: TRBV11-2
J gene: TRBJ2-1
D gene: TRBD2
CDR3 protein: CASSFLERGPEQFF

clone size: few
V gene: TRBV2
J gene: TRBJ1-4
D gene: NA
CDR3 protein: CATQDKEEKLFF

clone size: NA
V gene: TRBV15
J gene: TRBJ2-3
D gene: TRBD2
CDR3 protein: CATSRAGTSVFTDTQYF

clone size: NA
V gene: TRBV7-6
J gene: TRBJ1-1
D gene: NA
CDR3 protein: CASSLDVAGEAFF

clone size: NA
V gene: TRBV7-2
J gene: TRBJ2-5
D gene: NA
CDR3 protein: CASSFPMVGAWETQYF

clone size: NA
V gene: TRBV7-9
J gene: TRBJ2-1
D gene: TRBD1
CDR3 protein: CASSLPWTGELGEQFF

clone size: NA
V gene: TRBV13
J gene: TRBJ2-1
D gene: TRBD1
CDR3 protein: CASSSRDRNNEQFF

clone size: NA
V gene: TRBV28
J gene: TRBJ2-5
D gene: NA
CDR3 protein: CASRTVGPQETQYF

clone size: NA
V gene: TRBV6-1
J gene: TRBJ2-7
D gene: TRBD1
CDR3 protein: CASRRGTEYEQYF

clone size: once
V gene: TRBV28
J gene: TRBJ2-7
D gene: NA
CDR3 protein: CASSTSYGVGFLYEQYF

clone size: NA
V gene: TRBV6-5
J gene: TRBJ2-7
D gene: TRBD1
CDR3 protein: CASSEGAGEQYF

clone size: NA
V gene: TRBV4-1
J gene: TRBJ1-2
D gene: NA
CDR3 protein: CASSQEVGPNYGYTF

clone size: few
V gene: TRBV15
J gene: TRBJ2-2
D gene: TRBD2
CDR3 protein: CATSRDRGAGELFF

clone size: once
V gene: TRBV6-6
J gene: TRBJ2-7
D gene: NA
CDR3 protein: CASSLGDDWYEQYF

clone size: NA
V gene: TRBV6-6
J gene: TRBJ2-2
D gene: NA
CDR3 protein: CASSPSRNTGELFF

clone size: NA
V gene: TRBV6-5
J gene: TRBJ2-1
D gene: NA
CDR3 protein: CASSYNNEQFF

clone size: NA
V gene: TRBV28
J gene: TRBJ2-1
D gene: NA
CDR3 protein: CASSSLHPSSYNEQFF

clone size: NA
V gene: TRBV7-6
J gene: TRBJ2-1
D gene: NA
CDR3 protein: CASSSIPPNEQFF

clone size: NA
V gene: TRBV11-2
J gene: TRBJ1-1
D gene: NA
CDR3 protein: CASSLARTANTEAFF

clone size: once
V gene: TRBV29-1
J gene: TRBJ2-3
D gene: TRBD2
CDR3 protein: CSTPSGLTDTQYF

clone size: NA
V gene: TRBV5-1
J gene: TRBJ2-1
D gene: TRBD2
CDR3 protein: CASSFQQGLAVYNEQFF

clone size: NA
V gene: TRBV11-2
J gene: TRBJ2-7
D gene: NA
CDR3 protein: CASSYLGGVSYEQYF

clone size: NA
V gene: TRBV9
J gene: TRBJ2-3
D gene: TRBD2
CDR3 protein: CASSKRLGLASTDTQYF

clone size: NA
V gene: TRBV6-5
J gene: TRBJ1-2
D gene: TRBD1
CDR3 protein: CASSYGTENYGYTF

clone size: once
V gene: TRBV4-1
J gene: TRBJ2-1
D gene: NA
CDR3 protein: CASSQGGLLNSYNEQFF

clone size: NA
V gene: TRBV9
J gene: TRBJ1-1
D gene: NA
CDR3 protein: CASSVGGSEAFF